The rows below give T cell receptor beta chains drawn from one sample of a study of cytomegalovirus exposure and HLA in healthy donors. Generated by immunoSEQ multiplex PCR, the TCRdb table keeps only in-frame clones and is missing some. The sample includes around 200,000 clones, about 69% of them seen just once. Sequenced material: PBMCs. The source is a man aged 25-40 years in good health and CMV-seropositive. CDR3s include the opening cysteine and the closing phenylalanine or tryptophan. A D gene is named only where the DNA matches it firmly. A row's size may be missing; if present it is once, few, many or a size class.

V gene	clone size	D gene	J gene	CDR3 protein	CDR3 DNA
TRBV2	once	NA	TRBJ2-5	CASSSEIFQETQYF	TGTGCCAGCAGTTCTGAGATTTTCCAAGAGACCCAGTACTTC
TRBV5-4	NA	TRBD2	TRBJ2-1	CASSEGGLAGVYEQFF	TGTGCCAGCAGCGAGGGAGGACTAGCGGGAGTCTATGAGCAGTTCTTC
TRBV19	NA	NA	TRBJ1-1	CASSIMQGQGTEAFF	TGTGCCAGTAGTATAATGCAGGGCCAAGGCACTGAAGCTTTCTTT
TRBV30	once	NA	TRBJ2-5	CAWGGYQETQYF	TGTGCCTGGGGGGGGTACCAAGAGACCCAGTACTTC
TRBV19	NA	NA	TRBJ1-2	CASSIRPTGAYGYTF	TGTGCCAGTAGTATTCGGCCCACAGGAGCTTATGGCTACACCTTC
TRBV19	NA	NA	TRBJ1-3	CASSSDSGNTIYF	TGTGCCAGTAGTAGCGACAGTGGAAACACCATATATTTT
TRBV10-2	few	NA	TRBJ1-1	CASTAPGLTEAFF	TGCGCCAGCACCGCCCCGGGACTAACTGAAGCTTTCTTT
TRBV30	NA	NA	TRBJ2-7	CAWTRSYEQYF	TGTGCCTGGACCCGTTCCTACGAGCAGTACTTC
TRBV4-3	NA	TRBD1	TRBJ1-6	CASSLDRGDSPLHF	TGCGCCAGCAGCCTGGACAGGGGCGATTCACCCCTCCACTTT
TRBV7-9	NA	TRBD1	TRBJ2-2	CASSSNPGQGSTGELFF	TGTGCCAGCAGCTCTAATCCGGGACAGGGGTCCACCGGGGAGCTGTTTTTT
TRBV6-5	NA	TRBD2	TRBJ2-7	CASGAPTSGSPRYF	TGTGCCAGCGGGGCCCCAACTAGCGGGAGCCCCAGGTACTTC
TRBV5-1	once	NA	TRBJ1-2	CASSPDGNGYTF	TGCGCCAGCAGCCCGGACGGGAATGGCTACACCTTC
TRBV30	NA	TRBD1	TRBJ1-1	CAWNRGYEAFF	TGTGCCTGGAACAGGGGCTATGAAGCTTTCTTT
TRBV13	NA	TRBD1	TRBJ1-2	CASSPRDRDDYGYTF	TGTGCCAGCAGCCCCCGGGACAGGGATGACTATGGCTACACCTTC
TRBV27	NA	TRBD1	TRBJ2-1	CASSLDRGRDEQFF	TGTGCCAGCAGTTTAGACAGGGGGCGAGATGAGCAGTTCTTC
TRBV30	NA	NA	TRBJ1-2	CAWSVVGTTSYGYTF	TGTGCCTGGAGTGTCGTTGGGACAACCTCTTATGGCTACACCTTC
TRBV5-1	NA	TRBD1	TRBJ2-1	CATNSGGTSSYNEQFF	TGCGCCACCAACTCAGGGGGCACTAGCTCCTACAATGAGCAGTTCTTC